This entry concerns a single T cell receptor beta chain. The antigen remains unidentified. Individual cDNA molecules each received unique molecular identifiers attached to them. TCRdb processed the 5' RACE reads anew with MiXCR; each CDR3 protein has one entry. This sample has tens of thousands of distinct CDR3 sequences; over 12% occur once, and the top ten carry roughly 3%. This entry is derived from a study of early T cells in non-severe SARS-CoV-2 infection. Looking at the study overall: Sequenced bulk RNA came from whole blood that was unsorted, and chains were unpaired.

Broader study findings: CD4 and private specificities were missed by VDJdb matching, which favored anti-spike CD8 responses.

V was cut by 3 bases and J by 6 bases, with 20 bases left in between. The CDR3 runs 17 residues. The clonotype comes from an adult who was a healthcare worker with PCR-confirmed SARS-CoV-2 infection or an uninfected control (not recorded which). Input material: whole blood. The V and J genes are TRBV12-3 or TRBV12-4 and TRBJ2-2, with D perhaps given as TRBD1 or TRBD2 (5 bases each). CDR3 sequence (DNA): TGTGCCAGCAGTTTGAGGGGACCCCCTACTTGGGCCGGGGAGCTGTTTTTT. Translating it yields CASSLRGPPTWAGELFF.